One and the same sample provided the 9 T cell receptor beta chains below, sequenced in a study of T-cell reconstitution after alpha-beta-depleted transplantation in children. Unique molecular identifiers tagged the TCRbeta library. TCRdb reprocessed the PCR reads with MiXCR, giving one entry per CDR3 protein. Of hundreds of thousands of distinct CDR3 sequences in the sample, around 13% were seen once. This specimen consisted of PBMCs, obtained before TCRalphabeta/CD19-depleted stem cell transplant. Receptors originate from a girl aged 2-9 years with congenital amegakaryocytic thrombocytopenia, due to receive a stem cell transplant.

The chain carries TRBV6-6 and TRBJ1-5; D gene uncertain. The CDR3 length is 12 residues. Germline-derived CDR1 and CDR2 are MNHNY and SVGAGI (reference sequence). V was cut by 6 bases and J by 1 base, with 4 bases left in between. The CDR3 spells CASRPSNQPQHF. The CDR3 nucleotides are TGTGCCAGCAGGCCCAGCAATCAGCCCCAGCATTTT.

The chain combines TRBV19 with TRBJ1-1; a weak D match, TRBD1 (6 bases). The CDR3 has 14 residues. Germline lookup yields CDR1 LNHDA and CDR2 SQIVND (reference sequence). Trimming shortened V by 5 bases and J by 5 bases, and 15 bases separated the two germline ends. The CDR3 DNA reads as TGTGCCAGTAGTTCCAGGGGTTCGGAGACTGAAGCTTTCTTT. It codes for CASSSRGSETEAFF.

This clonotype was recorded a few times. CDR3 protein: CASRLRTSGGSYEQYF. For the CDR3, the DNA is TGTGCCAGCAGGCTGAGGACTAGCGGGGGCTCCTACGAGCAGTACTTC. The gene calls are TRBV12-3 or TRBV12-4 and TRBJ2-7; 13 bases map to TRBD2. V gave up 6 bases and J gave up 0 bases; unmatched junction bases: 5. This CDR3 comprises 16 residues.

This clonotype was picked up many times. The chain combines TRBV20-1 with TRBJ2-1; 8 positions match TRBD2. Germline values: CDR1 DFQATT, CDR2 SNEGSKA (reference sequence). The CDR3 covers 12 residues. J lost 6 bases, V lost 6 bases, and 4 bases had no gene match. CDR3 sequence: CSAASGPNEQFF. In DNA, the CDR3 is TGCAGTGCAGCTAGCGGGCCCAATGAGCAGTTCTTC.

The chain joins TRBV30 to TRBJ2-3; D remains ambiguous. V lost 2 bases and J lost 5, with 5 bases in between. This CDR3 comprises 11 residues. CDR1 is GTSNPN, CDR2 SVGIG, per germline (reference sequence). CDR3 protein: CAWSKGDTQYF. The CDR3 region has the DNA TGTGCCTGGAGTAAGGGAGATACGCAGTATTTT.

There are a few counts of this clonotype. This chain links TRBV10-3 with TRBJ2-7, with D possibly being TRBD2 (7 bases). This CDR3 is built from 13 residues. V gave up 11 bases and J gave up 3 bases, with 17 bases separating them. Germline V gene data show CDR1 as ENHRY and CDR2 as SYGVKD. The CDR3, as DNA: TGTGCCGTCGGGGGGCTCGCGAACTACGAGCAGTACTTC. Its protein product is CAVGGLANYEQYF.

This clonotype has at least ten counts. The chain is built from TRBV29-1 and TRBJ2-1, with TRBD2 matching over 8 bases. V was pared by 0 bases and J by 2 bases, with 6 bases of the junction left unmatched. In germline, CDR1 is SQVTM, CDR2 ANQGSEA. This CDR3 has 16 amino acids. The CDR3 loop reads CSVEDRGGRPYNEQFF. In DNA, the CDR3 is TGCAGCGTTGAAGATCGGGGCGGGAGGCCCTACAATGAGCAGTTCTTC.

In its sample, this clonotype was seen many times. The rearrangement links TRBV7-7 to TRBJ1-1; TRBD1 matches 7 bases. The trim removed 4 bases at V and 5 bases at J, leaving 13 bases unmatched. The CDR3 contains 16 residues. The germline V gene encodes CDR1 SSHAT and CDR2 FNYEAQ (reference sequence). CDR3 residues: CASSSKNRGIETEAFF. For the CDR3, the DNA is TGTGCCAGCAGCTCAAAAAACAGGGGAATTGAAACTGAAGCTTTCTTT. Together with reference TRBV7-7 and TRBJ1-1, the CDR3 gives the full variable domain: GAGVSQSPRYKVTKRGQDVTLRCDPISSHATLYWYQQALGQGPEFLTYFNYEAQPDKSGLPSDRFSAERPEGSISTLTIQRTEQRDSAMYRCASSSKNRGIETEAFFGQGTRLTVV.

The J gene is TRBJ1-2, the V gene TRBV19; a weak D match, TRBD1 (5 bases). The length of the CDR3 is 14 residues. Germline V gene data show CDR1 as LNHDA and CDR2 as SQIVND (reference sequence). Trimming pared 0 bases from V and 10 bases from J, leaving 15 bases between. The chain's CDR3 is CASSIDTGSVDYTF. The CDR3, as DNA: TGTGCCAGTAGTATAGATACAGGTTCCGTGGACTACACCTTC.